The clone carrying this T cell receptor beta chain showed up just a few times. Its antigen is unknown. The sample originates from a study of T-cell reconstitution after alpha-beta-depleted transplantation in children. Study results and limitations: Counts and diversity of T cells one year after transplant came mostly from newly produced T cells.

Germline lookup yields CDR1 SQVTM and CDR2 ANQGSEA. V lost 4 bases and J lost 4, with 5 bases in between. This CDR3 contains 11 residues. During its preparation, the TCRbeta library received unique molecular identifiers. TCRdb itself ran the PCR reads through MiXCR, one entry per CDR3 protein. The sample gives some 120,000 distinct CDR3 sequences, more than 9.5% of which show up once; approximately 25% is in the top ten. The clonotype originates from a girl less than two years old who had a stem cell transplant for combined immunodeficiency, so the T cells may come from the graft donor. The chain has TRBV29-1 and TRBJ1-3; D uncertain. Specimen: PBMCs, mostly from graft donor cells, collected 180 days after TCRalphabeta/CD19-depleted stem cell transplant. DNA for the CDR3: TGCAGCGTTGTGGCGGGAAACACCATATATTTT. Its translation is CSVVAGNTIYF.